These 22 T cell receptor beta chains came from one sample sequenced in a study of cytomegalovirus exposure and HLA in healthy donors. Clones were sequenced by immunoSEQ multiplex PCR, and TCRdb holds only the in-frame ones, with some missing. Of under 300,000 clones in the sample, 85% to 90% were seen once. The sample was PBMCs. The receptor set was obtained from a woman aged 18-29 years in good health and CMV-seronegative.

The chain employs TRBV19 and TRBJ2-3; TRBD1 matches 8 bases. V dropped 6 bases and J dropped 1; count of bases not matched to a gene: 6. The CDR3 sequence is 15 residues long. Germline V gene sequence: CDR1 LNHDA, CDR2 SQIVND (reference sequence). The CDR3: CASSLQGQGTDTQYF. CDR3 bases: TGTGCCAGTAGCCTTCAGGGACAGGGCACAGATACGCAGTATTTT.

The genes are TRBV7-2 and TRBJ2-1; 10 bases are a match to TRBD2. CDR1 SGHTA and CDR2 FQGNSA come from the germline V gene. The trim removed 5 bases at V and 8 bases at J, leaving 9 bases unmatched. The CDR3 is 15 residues long. The CDR3 DNA reads as TGTGCCAGCAGCGCAAGCGGGGGGGCGATCTATGAGCAGTTCTTC. Protein product: CASSASGGAIYEQFF. The variable domain in full, completed from reference TRBV7-2 and TRBJ2-1, reads GAGVSQSPSNKVTEKGKDVELRCDPISGHTALYWYRQSLGQGLEFLIYFQGNSAPDKSGLPSDRFSAERTGGSVSTLTIQRTQQEDSAVYLCASSASGGAIYEQFFGPGTRLTVL.

The chain recombines TRBV2 with TRBJ2-7; 9 nucleotides line up with TRBD1. In germline, CDR1 is SNHLY, CDR2 FYNNEI. This CDR3 has 18 residues. V dropped 6 bases and J dropped 5; count of bases not matched to a gene: 20. CDR3 in DNA: TGTGCCAGCAGCGGCGCAGCAGTGAAGGCACAGGGGGCCGACGAGCAGTACTTC. The encoded protein is CASSGAAVKAQGADEQYF.

The chain is built from TRBV19 and TRBJ1-5; 9 bases line up with TRBD1. This CDR3 is built from 15 residues. Germline trimming cut 4 bases from V and 6 bases from J; bases unmatched to any gene: 7. Germline assignment: CDR1 LNHDA and CDR2 SQIVND (reference sequence). CDR3 coding DNA: TGTGCCAGTAGTACCGGGACAGGGAAACTTCAGCCCCAGCATTTT. Translating it yields CASSTGTGKLQPQHF.

This sequence joins TRBV5-4 and TRBJ1-3, with a weak D call TRBD1 (5 bases). CDR1 SGHNT and CDR2 YYREEE come from the germline V gene (reference sequence). V lost 2 bases and J lost 4, with 16 bases in between. This CDR3 has 16 amino acids. The CDR3 spells CASSFWGGSLGNTIYF. The CDR3 region has the DNA TGTGCCAGCAGCTTTTGGGGGGGAAGTCTCGGAAACACCATATATTTT.

This chain links TRBV5-5 with TRBJ1-2; the match to TRBD1 covers 7 bases. CDR1 SGHKS and CDR2 YYEKEE come from the germline V gene (reference sequence). The CDR3 contains 17 residues. Germline trimming cut 0 bases from V and 3 bases from J; bases unmatched to any gene: 11. DNA of the CDR3: TGTGCCAGCAGCTTGGAACTAACAGGGGCTAGGTACTATGGCTACACCTTC. It translates to CASSLELTGARYYGYTF. The variable domain in full, completed from reference TRBV5-5 and TRBJ1-2, reads DAGVTQSPTHLIKTRGQQVTLRCSPISGHKSVSWYQQVLGQGPQFIFQYYEKEERGRGNFPDRFSARQFPNYSSELNVNALLLGDSALYLCASSLELTGARYYGYTFGSGTRLTVV.

The chain combines TRBV6-5 with TRBJ1-1; unclear D gene. Trimming cost V 2 bases and J 0 bases, with 10 bases left between them. CDR1 and CDR2 from the germline V gene are MNHEY and SVGAGI. The CDR3 has 15 amino acids. The DNA for the CDR3 is TGTGCCAGCAGTTACGATGGCGGCATGAACACTGAAGCTTTCTTT. Its translation is CASSYDGGMNTEAFF.

This chain links TRBV28 with TRBJ1-5, with D unclear. Deletions cut 6 bases from V and 0 bases from J, with 15 bases between. The CDR3 is made up of 16 amino acids. CDR1 and CDR2 (germline): MDHEN, SYDVKM. The CDR3 loop reads CASSQAGIYSNQPQHF. Here the CDR3 DNA reads TGTGCCAGCAGCCAGGCCGGGATTTATAGCAATCAGCCCCAGCATTTT.

This chain links TRBV6-5 with TRBJ1-6, with TRBD1 as a possible D gene (5 bases). The V gene's germline CDR1 is MNHEY and CDR2 SVGAGI. This CDR3 has 14 amino acids. V dropped 4 bases and J dropped 11 bases, with 15 bases sitting between them. CDR3 amino acids: CASSSGLLLTPLHF. CDR3 DNA: TGTGCCAGCAGTTCGGGACTCCTCTTGACACCCCTCCACTTT.

Of note for this clone: Other DNA sequences within the sample encode an identical CDR3. CDR3 protein: CASSFAGTNYGYTF. In nucleotides, the CDR3 is TGTGCCAGCAGTTTCGCCGGGACTAACTATGGCTACACCTTC. The chain carries TRBV28 and TRBJ1-2; D unclear. Per germline, CDR1 MDHEN and CDR2 SYDVKM. Trimming removed 3 bases from V and 0 bases from J, with 8 bases in between. This CDR3 comprises 14 residues.

Only a few counts were recorded for this clone. The J gene is TRBJ2-2, the V gene TRBV6-4; 10 nucleotides agree with TRBD2. Germline CDR1 is MRHNA and CDR2 is SNTAGT. Germline trimming cut 1 base from V and 6 bases from J; bases unmatched to any gene: 5. There are 16 residues in the CDR3. CDR3 residues: CASSDFTSGESGELFF. CDR3 sequence (DNA): TGTGCCAGCAGTGACTTTACTAGCGGGGAGTCCGGGGAGCTGTTTTTT.

V usage is TRBV27 and J usage is TRBJ1-5, with unresolved D. The V gene's germline CDR1 is MNHEY and CDR2 SMNVEV (reference sequence). The CDR3 extends over 14 amino acids. V lost 6 bases, J lost 0 bases, and 9 bases lay in between. This CDR3 reads CASRLDYSNQPQHF. CDR3 nucleotide sequence: TGTGCCAGCAGACTCGATTATAGCAATCAGCCCCAGCATTTT.

The chain joins TRBV30 to TRBJ1-2; TRBD1 matches 7 bases. CDR1 and CDR2 from the germline V gene are GTSNPN and SVGIG (reference sequence). The ends lost 0 bases at V and 9 bases at J; junction bases unmatched: 7. The length of the CDR3 is 13 residues. CDR3 in DNA: TGTGCCTGGAGTGTCACACAGGGGTATCGCTACACCTTC. This codes for CAWSVTQGYRYTF.

The V call is TRBV11-2, the J call TRBJ2-7, with unresolved D. V was clipped by 5 bases and J by 0 bases, with 14 bases between them. Germline CDR1 is SGHAT and CDR2 is FQNNGV. The CDR3 has 15 residues. Written as DNA, the CDR3 is TGTGCCAGCAGCCGAATAGAAGGAGACTCCTACGAGCAGTACTTC. It codes for CASSRIEGDSYEQYF.

This clone was counted a single time. The V gene is TRBV7-9, the J gene TRBJ2-3; 7 bases align to TRBD2. The CDR3 spans 14 residues. V trimming: 5 bases; J trimming: 2 bases; junction bases outside the gene matches: 4. CDR1 is SEHNR and CDR2 is FQNEAQ in the germline V gene (reference sequence). The CDR3 DNA reads TGTGCCAGCAGCCGGGAGGTAAACACAGATACGCAGTATTTT. Protein: CASSREVNTDTQYF.

This sequence joins TRBV19 and TRBJ1-1; D unclear. Between the trimmed V and J ends, which lost 3 bases and 1 base, there was a span of 9 bases. This CDR3 is built from 14 residues. Germline V CDR1 and CDR2: LNHDA, SQIVND (reference sequence). The CDR3 region has the DNA TGTGCCAGTAGTATGGTAGCGGGGAACACTGAAGCTTTCTTT. As protein: CASSMVAGNTEAFF.

This rearrangement joins TRBV18 to TRBJ2-5; tentative D call: TRBD2 (5 bases). V shed 2 bases and J shed 5 bases, with 15 bases lying between them. Germline values: CDR1 KGHSH, CDR2 LQKENI. The CDR3 length is 15 residues. DNA for the CDR3: TGTGCCAGCTCACCAGGCGGGTCGCTAGGGGAGACCCAGTACTTC. This codes for CASSPGGSLGETQYF.

This chain joins TRBV5-1 and TRBJ2-6, with D possibly being TRBD1 (5 bases). This CDR3 contains 16 residues. Looked up from germline, CDR1 is SGHRS and CDR2 is YFSETQ. The V and J ends lost 0 bases and 1 base respectively, with 8 bases between them. The CDR3 DNA is TGCGCCAGCAGCTTGGGGACACCGTCTGGGGCCAACGTCCTGACTTTC. Its translation: CASSLGTPSGANVLTF.

Turning to this clone: Distinct nucleotide sequences in the sample also encode this CDR3. The CDR3 nucleotides are TGTGCCAGCAGCCTCAGTGGCCCTGAAGCTTTCTTT. This translates into CASSLSGPEAFF. The chain links TRBV28 to TRBJ1-1; D uncertain. Germline loops: CDR1 MDHEN, CDR2 SYDVKM. This CDR3 comprises 12 residues. V lost 6 bases and J 6 bases, leaving 11 bases between the germline ends.

The chain recombines TRBV9 with TRBJ2-5, with D possibly being TRBD1 (6 bases). This CDR3 is built from 14 residues. The germline gives CDR1 SGDLS, CDR2 YYNGEE. The germline V and J ends were trimmed by 2 bases and 1 base, with 9 bases remaining between them. The CDR3 reads CASSVGTTQETQYF. CDR3 sequence (DNA): TGTGCCAGCAGCGTTGGGACAACCCAAGAGACCCAGTACTTC.

The rearrangement joins TRBV18 to TRBJ2-2; 7 bases line up with TRBD1. V was pared by 3 bases and J by 0 bases, with 1 base of the junction left unmatched. The CDR3 extends over 15 amino acids. In germline, CDR1 is KGHSH, CDR2 LQKENI. CDR3 coding DNA: TGTGCCAGCTCACCCGGGACAGCGAACACCGGGGAGCTGTTTTTT. Its translation is CASSPGTANTGELFF.

V is TRBV19 and J is TRBJ1-1; D unclear. The CDR3 consists of 18 residues. Germline values: CDR1 LNHDA, CDR2 SQIVND (reference sequence). Trimming left V 6 bases short and J 3 bases short, with 26 bases between. In nucleotides, the CDR3 is TGTGCCAGTAGCCATATTCCCCGACTTCCCCCGCGGGACACTGAAGCTTTCTTT. Encoded protein: CASSHIPRLPPRDTEAFF.